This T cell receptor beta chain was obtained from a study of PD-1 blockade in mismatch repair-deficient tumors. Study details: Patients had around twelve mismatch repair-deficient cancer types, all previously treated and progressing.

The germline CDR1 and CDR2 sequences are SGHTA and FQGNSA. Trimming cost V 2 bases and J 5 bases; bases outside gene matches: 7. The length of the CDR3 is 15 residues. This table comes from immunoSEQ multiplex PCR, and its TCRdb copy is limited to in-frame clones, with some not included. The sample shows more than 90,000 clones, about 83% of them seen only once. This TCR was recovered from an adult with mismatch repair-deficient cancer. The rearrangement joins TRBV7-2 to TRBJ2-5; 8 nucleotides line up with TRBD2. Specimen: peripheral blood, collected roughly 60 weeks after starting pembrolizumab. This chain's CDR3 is CASSLSAGEYETQYF. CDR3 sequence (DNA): TGTGCCAGCAGCTTATCAGCGGGAGAGTACGAGACCCAGTACTTC.